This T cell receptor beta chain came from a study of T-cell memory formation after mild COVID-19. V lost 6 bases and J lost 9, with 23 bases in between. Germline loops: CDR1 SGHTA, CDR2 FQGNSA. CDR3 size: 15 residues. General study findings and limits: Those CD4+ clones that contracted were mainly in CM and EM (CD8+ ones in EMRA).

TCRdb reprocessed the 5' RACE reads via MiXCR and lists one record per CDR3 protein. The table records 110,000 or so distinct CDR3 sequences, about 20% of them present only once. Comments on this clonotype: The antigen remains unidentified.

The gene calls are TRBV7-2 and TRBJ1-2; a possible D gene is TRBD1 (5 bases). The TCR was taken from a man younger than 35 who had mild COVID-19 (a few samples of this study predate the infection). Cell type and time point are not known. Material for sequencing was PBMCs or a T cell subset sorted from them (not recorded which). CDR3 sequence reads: CASSSNPGRRLRYTF. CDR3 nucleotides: TGTGCCAGCAGTTCTAATCCGGGACGGAGGCTTCGCTACACCTTC.